These T cell receptor beta chains were read from a single sample in a study of cytomegalovirus exposure and HLA in healthy donors. Assay used: immunoSEQ multiplex PCR; TCRdb lists only in-frame clones, some missing. The sample consists of roughly 150,000 clones, 80% to 85% of them appearing once. The sequenced sample consisted of PBMCs. These receptors were taken from a male donor in good health and CMV-seronegative. CDR3s include the opening cysteine and the closing phenylalanine or tryptophan. A D gene is named only where the DNA matches it firmly. Expanded clones are given a class, and other clones once, few, many or no size at all.

j_call: TRBJ1-1; d_call: NA; cdr3_length: 13; v_call: TRBV4-3; clone_size: NA; cdr3_nt: TGCGCCAGCAGCCAAGATCGAGGGACAGAAGCTTTCTTT; cdr3_aa: CASSQDRGTEAFF
j_call: TRBJ1-5; d_call: TRBD1; cdr3_length: 17; v_call: TRBV28; clone_size: NA; cdr3_nt: TGTGCCAGCAGTTTAACATTCTACAGGGGAGGCAATCAGCCCCAGCATTTT; cdr3_aa: CASSLTFYRGGNQPQHF
j_call: TRBJ1-1; d_call: NA; cdr3_length: 15; v_call: TRBV9; clone_size: NA; cdr3_nt: TGTGCCAGCAGCACCGGCGTCAGGGCGGACACTGAAGCTTTCTTT; cdr3_aa: CASSTGVRADTEAFF
j_call: TRBJ1-1; d_call: NA; cdr3_length: 11; v_call: TRBV7-2; clone_size: NA; cdr3_nt: TGTGCCAGCAGGCGAGACACTGAAGCTTTCTTT; cdr3_aa: CASRRDTEAFF
j_call: TRBJ2-3; d_call: NA; cdr3_length: 15; v_call: TRBV6-4; clone_size: NA; cdr3_nt: TGTGCCAGCAGTGACGAGGACGGGGGTACAGATACGCAGTATTTT; cdr3_aa: CASSDEDGGTDTQYF
j_call: TRBJ2-2; d_call: NA; cdr3_length: 15; v_call: TRBV19; clone_size: NA; cdr3_nt: TGTGCCAGTAGTTCACTAGTCAGTCCTACCGGGGAGCTGTTTTTT; cdr3_aa: CASSSLVSPTGELFF
j_call: TRBJ1-6; d_call: NA; cdr3_length: 16; v_call: TRBV30; clone_size: NA; cdr3_nt: TGTGCCTGGAGTGTTGTCCGGAGCTCCTATAATTCACCCCTCCACTTT; cdr3_aa: CAWSVVRSSYNSPLHF
j_call: TRBJ2-6; d_call: NA; cdr3_length: 13; v_call: TRBV9; clone_size: NA; cdr3_nt: TGTGCCAGCAGCGTAAGCGGGGCCAACGTCCTGACTTTC; cdr3_aa: CASSVSGANVLTF
j_call: TRBJ1-5; d_call: NA; cdr3_length: 18; v_call: TRBV19; clone_size: few; cdr3_nt: TGTGCCAGTAGTAACGAGGACACTATGTCTACTAGCAATCAGCCCCAGCATTTT; cdr3_aa: CASSNEDTMSTSNQPQHF
j_call: TRBJ1-4; d_call: NA; cdr3_length: 13; v_call: TRBV6-5; clone_size: NA; cdr3_nt: TGTGCCAGCAGTTACGGGGCAGCCGAAAAACTGTTTTTT; cdr3_aa: CASSYGAAEKLFF
j_call: TRBJ2-5; d_call: NA; cdr3_length: 15; v_call: TRBV6-6; clone_size: NA; cdr3_nt: TGTGCCAGCAGTTACTCGAGACTGGCCCAAGAGACCCAGTACTTC; cdr3_aa: CASSYSRLAQETQYF
j_call: TRBJ2-7; d_call: NA; cdr3_length: 14; v_call: TRBV27; clone_size: NA; cdr3_nt: TGTGCCAGCAGTCCGTTACTCGCGCCCTACGAGCAGTACTTC; cdr3_aa: CASSPLLAPYEQYF
j_call: TRBJ2-2; d_call: NA; cdr3_length: 12; v_call: TRBV19; clone_size: NA; cdr3_nt: TGTGCCAGTAGTACCACAACCGGGGAGCTGTTTTTT; cdr3_aa: CASSTTTGELFF
j_call: TRBJ2-7; d_call: NA; cdr3_length: 16; v_call: TRBV19; clone_size: NA; cdr3_nt: TGTGCCAGTAGTATAGACATAACTGGTTTCACCTACGAGCAGTACTTC; cdr3_aa: CASSIDITGFTYEQYF
j_call: TRBJ1-4; d_call: NA; cdr3_length: 16; v_call: TRBV28; clone_size: few; cdr3_nt: TGTGCCAGCAGTCCACGGGTCAGGGAGGAAAATGAAAAACTGTTTTTT; cdr3_aa: CASSPRVREENEKLFF
j_call: TRBJ2-5; d_call: NA; cdr3_length: 13; v_call: TRBV2; clone_size: few; cdr3_nt: TGTGCCAGCAGTGAGACAGTCCAAGAGACCCAGTACTTC; cdr3_aa: CASSETVQETQYF
j_call: TRBJ1-5; d_call: TRBD1; cdr3_length: 14; v_call: TRBV19; clone_size: NA; cdr3_nt: TGTGCCAGTAACCAGGACAGGGGAAGTCAGCCCCAGCATTTT; cdr3_aa: CASNQDRGSQPQHF
j_call: TRBJ1-5; d_call: NA; cdr3_length: 16; v_call: TRBV6-1; clone_size: NA; cdr3_nt: TGTGCCAGCAGTGAACCTGAAGCCCTTTCCAATCAGCCCCAGCATTTT; cdr3_aa: CASSEPEALSNQPQHF
j_call: TRBJ2-1; d_call: NA; cdr3_length: 13; v_call: TRBV4-1; clone_size: NA; cdr3_nt: TGCGCCAGCAGCCAAGTGGGGCAGGCCGAGCAGTTCTTC; cdr3_aa: CASSQVGQAEQFF
j_call: TRBJ1-5; d_call: NA; cdr3_length: 13; v_call: TRBV6-1; clone_size: NA; cdr3_nt: TGTGCCAGCAGTGAACAGGGGAATCAGCCCCAGCATTTT; cdr3_aa: CASSEQGNQPQHF
j_call: TRBJ2-2; d_call: NA; cdr3_length: 16; v_call: TRBV5-1; clone_size: NA; cdr3_nt: TGCGCCAGCAGCTTGGGAGGGCTAGTGAACACCGGGGAGCTGTTTTTT; cdr3_aa: CASSLGGLVNTGELFF
j_call: TRBJ2-7; d_call: TRBD1; cdr3_length: 15; v_call: TRBV7-2; clone_size: NA; cdr3_nt: TGTGCCAGCAGCCGGGCAGGGGACAGCTCCTACGAGCAGTACTTC; cdr3_aa: CASSRAGDSSYEQYF
j_call: TRBJ2-1; d_call: TRBD1; cdr3_length: 16; v_call: TRBV15; clone_size: once; cdr3_nt: TGTGCCACCAGCAGCGACAGGGTTGACCTCGGGCTAGAGCAGTTCTTC; cdr3_aa: CATSSDRVDLGLEQFF
j_call: TRBJ1-2; d_call: TRBD1; cdr3_length: 13; v_call: TRBV5-4; clone_size: NA; cdr3_nt: TGTGCCAGCAGCTTGCGGACAGGTTATGGCTACACCTTC; cdr3_aa: CASSLRTGYGYTF
j_call: TRBJ2-1; d_call: TRBD2; cdr3_length: 20; v_call: TRBV29-1; clone_size: NA; cdr3_nt: TGCAGCGTGACGGCTTCCCGGGGACTAGCCCAACCAACCATATACAATGAGCAGTTCTTC; cdr3_aa: CSVTASRGLAQPTIYNEQFF
j_call: TRBJ2-1; d_call: NA; cdr3_length: 10; v_call: TRBV4-3; clone_size: once; cdr3_nt: TGCGCCAGCGGCGAGAGGGAGCAGTTCTTC; cdr3_aa: CASGEREQFF
j_call: TRBJ2-1; d_call: NA; cdr3_length: 12; v_call: TRBV7-6; clone_size: NA; cdr3_nt: TGTGCCAGCAGCTCGGGGGGCACTGAGCAGTTCTTC; cdr3_aa: CASSSGGTEQFF
j_call: TRBJ2-7; d_call: NA; cdr3_length: 13; v_call: TRBV19; clone_size: NA; cdr3_nt: TGTGCCAGTAGTTTTTCCTCAGGGGCCGAGCAGTACTTC; cdr3_aa: CASSFSSGAEQYF
j_call: TRBJ1-4; d_call: TRBD1; cdr3_length: 13; v_call: TRBV6-5; clone_size: NA; cdr3_nt: TGTGCCAGCAGTTACCAGGGGGCCGAAAAACTGTTTTTT; cdr3_aa: CASSYQGAEKLFF
j_call: TRBJ1-5; d_call: NA; cdr3_length: 17; v_call: TRBV19; clone_size: NA; cdr3_nt: TGTGCCAGTAGTACGATAACAGGGTACTATAGCAATCAGCCCCAGCATTTT; cdr3_aa: CASSTITGYYSNQPQHF